What follows are 2 T cell receptor beta chains derived from one specimen sequenced in a study of T cell changes during pregnancy in multiple sclerosis. Using immunoSEQ multiplex PCR, the repertoire was profiled, and TCRdb retains in-frame clones only, with some absent. The table lists about 28,000 clones, around nine tenths of them singletons, with roughly 0.6% in the top ten. Here the sequenced sample was CD4+ T cells from peripheral blood mononuclear cells, taken in the first trimester of pregnancy. Receptors originate from a female donor in good health, enrolled as a control in a pregnancy study.

The chain joins TRBV2 to TRBJ2-3, with 14 bases identical to TRBD2. V lost 6 bases, J lost 1 base, and 12 bases stayed unmatched. The CDR3 runs 19 residues. Germline assignment: CDR1 SNHLY and CDR2 FYNNEI. The DNA for the CDR3 is TGTGCCAGCAGGAAGGTGACTAGCGGGGGGGCGGTTGGCACAGATACGCAGTATTTT. Translating it yields CASRKVTSGGAVGTDTQYF.

This chain connects TRBV19 to TRBJ1-1; the match to TRBD1 covers 7 bases. Germline V gives CDR1 LNHDA, CDR2 SQIVND (reference sequence). V lost 6 bases to trimming and J lost 4 bases; unmatched junction nucleotides: 8. The CDR3 sequence is 14 residues long. CDR3 region: CASRGQLIGTEAFF. CDR3 DNA: TGTGCCAGTAGGGGACAGTTGATTGGCACTGAAGCTTTCTTT.